These T cell receptor beta chains were read from a single sample in a study. A single record per CDR3 protein comes from TCRdb applying MiXCR to the RT-PCR reads. Of more than 600,000 distinct CDR3 sequences in the sample, approximately 15% were seen once. The sequenced sample consisted of memory CD4+ T cells from blood. All receptors come from a female donor in good health, serving as a healthy control. The CDR3 runs from the conserved cysteine through the conserved F or W. A D gene is named only where the DNA matches it firmly. Where a row states a size, it is once, few, many or the class of an expanded clone; other rows omit it.

v_gene	abundance	j_gene	d_gene	CDR3aa	CDR3nt
TRBV20-1	few	TRBJ1-6	TRBD1	CSARRPTGYSPLHF	TGCAGTGCTAGAAGGCCGACAGGGTATTCACCCCTCCACTTT
TRBV29-1	many	TRBJ1-4	TRBD1	CSVRQGASEKLFF	TGCAGCGTTCGACAGGGGGCTAGTGAAAAACTGTTTTTT
TRBV10-3	many	TRBJ1-2	NA	CAISESSPQGYTF	TGTGCCATCAGTGAGTCGAGCCCCCAGGGCTACACCTTC
TRBV10-3	NA	TRBJ2-7	NA	CAIKGSPGPLYEQYF	TGTGCCATCAAGGGATCGCCGGGACCGCTTTACGAGCAGTACTTC
TRBV7-2	few	TRBJ2-1	TRBD2	CASSRSAGELVHEQFF	TGTGCCAGCAGCCGTTCAGCGGGAGAGTTAGTACATGAGCAGTTCTTC
TRBV18	few	TRBJ2-1	NA	CASSPPTLPNEQFF	TGTGCCAGCTCACCACCGACTCTTCCAAATGAGCAGTTCTTC
TRBV30	few	TRBJ2-7	NA	CAWSLVSEQYF	TGTGCCTGGAGTCTTGTTTCGGAGCAGTACTTC
TRBV12-3/TRBV12-4	many	TRBJ1-2	NA	CASKKSTGTYGYTF	TGTGCCAGCAAGAAGTCGACAGGAACTTATGGCTACACCTTC
TRBV4-1	many	TRBJ2-1	NA	CASSPTEGSYNEQFF	TGCGCCAGCAGCCCGACCGAGGGGTCCTACAATGAGCAGTTCTTC
TRBV3-1	few	TRBJ2-5	NA	CASSRPSQETQYF	TGTGCCAGCAGCCGACCGTCCCAAGAGACCCAGTACTTC
TRBV5-6	many	TRBJ1-1	NA	CASSRFEQGSNTEAFF	TGTGCCAGCAGCAGGTTTGAACAGGGATCGAACACTGAAGCTTTCTTT
TRBV24-1	many	TRBJ2-2	TRBD1	CATTGTGDTGELFF	TGTGCCACCACCGGGACAGGGGACACCGGGGAGCTGTTTTTT
TRBV9	NA	TRBJ1-1	NA	CASSAGTRYSGMNTEAFF	TGTGCCAGCAGCGCCGGGACACGGTATTCTGGAATGAACACTGAAGCTTTCTTT
TRBV24-1	NA	TRBJ2-1	TRBD1	CATSDLGTDGYNEQFF	TGTGCCACCAGTGATTTGGGGACAGATGGCTACAATGAGCAGTTCTTC
TRBV5-1	few	TRBJ2-3	NA	CASSEGTSYSTDTQYF	TGCGCCAGCAGCGAGGGGACATCTTATAGCACAGATACGCAGTATTTT
TRBV3-1	few	TRBJ2-7	NA	CASSQEPSEQYF	TGTGCCAGCAGCCAAGAACCCTCCGAGCAGTACTTC
TRBV6-2/TRBV6-3	few	TRBJ2-3	TRBD2	CASRDYSGDTDTQYF	TGTGCCAGCAGAGACTATAGCGGGGACACAGATACGCAGTATTTT
TRBV11-2	few	TRBJ1-1	NA	CASSPFSGAEGTEAFF	TGTGCCAGCAGCCCCTTTTCGGGGGCGGAGGGCACTGAAGCTTTCTTT
TRBV20-1	NA	TRBJ2-3	NA	CSALSRERSVTDTQYF	TGCAGTGCTCTGAGTCGGGAGCGGTCAGTCACAGATACGCAGTATTTT
TRBV6-5	many	TRBJ1-1	NA	CASSRQRETEAFF	TGTGCCAGCAGCAGACAGAGAGAAACTGAAGCTTTCTTT
TRBV6-5	few	TRBJ1-2	NA	CASRPSDRNYGYTF	TGTGCCAGCAGGCCCTCGGACAGAAACTATGGCTACACCTTC
TRBV4-3	many	TRBJ1-2	TRBD1	CASSPRTGGIYGYTF	TGCGCCAGCAGCCCCAGGACAGGGGGTATCTATGGCTACACCTTC
TRBV7-9	many	TRBJ1-5	NA	CASSPGGSQNNQPQHF	TGTGCCAGCAGCCCCGGGGGCTCACAGAACAATCAGCCCCAGCATTTT
TRBV20-1	NA	TRBJ2-7	NA	CSAKYPGVYEQYF	TGCAGTGCTAAGTATCCAGGTGTCTACGAGCAGTACTTC
TRBV21-1	NA	TRBJ2-7	NA	CASRARPGGSYEQYF	TGTGCCAGCAGAGCGCGACCAGGGGGCTCCTACGAGCAGTACTTC
TRBV5-6	few	TRBJ2-7	NA	CASSRGAAFEQYF	TGTGCCAGCAGTCGAGGGGCCGCTTTTGAGCAGTACTTC
TRBV7-9	many	TRBJ1-1	NA	CASSLMGNTEAFF	TGTGCCAGCAGCTTAATGGGAAACACTGAAGCTTTCTTT
TRBV6-5	NA	TRBJ2-1	NA	CASSYSFVDNEQFF	TGTGCCAGCAGTTACTCCTTCGTGGACAATGAGCAGTTCTTC
TRBV9	NA	TRBJ1-3	NA	CASSVDPGAPGNTIYF	TGTGCCAGCAGCGTAGACCCCGGTGCTCCTGGAAACACCATATATTTT
TRBV6-5	NA	TRBJ1-2	NA	CASSRSRSNYGYTF	TGTGCCAGCAGTCGAAGTCGATCTAACTATGGCTACACCTTC
TRBV20-1	many	TRBJ1-5	TRBD1	CSARDPQGFDNQPQHF	TGCAGTGCTAGAGATCCACAGGGGTTCGACAATCAGCCCCAGCATTTT
TRBV6-1	few	TRBJ2-5	NA	CASSEATRGTQYF	TGTGCCAGCAGTGAAGCAACTAGGGGGACCCAGTACTTC
TRBV12-3/TRBV12-4	many	TRBJ2-3	NA	CASSLKGGWGTDTQYF	TGTGCCAGCAGTTTAAAGGGGGGTTGGGGCACAGATACGCAGTATTTT
TRBV6-2/TRBV6-3	NA	TRBJ2-1	TRBD2	CASRGTSGGLFSYNEQFF	TGTGCCAGCAGAGGGACTAGCGGGGGCCTTTTCTCCTACAATGAGCAGTTCTTC
TRBV5-1	few	TRBJ2-5	NA	CASSLTGAVSKTQYF	TGCGCCAGCAGCTTGACGGGGGCCGTCAGTAAGACCCAGTACTTC
TRBV7-2	few	TRBJ1-5	NA	CASSLPPPSPQHF	TGTGCCAGCAGCTTACCACCCCCGTCGCCCCAGCATTTT
TRBV10-3	few	TRBJ2-2	TRBD2	CAISESGVSTGELFF	TGTGCCATCAGTGAAAGCGGGGTTAGCACCGGGGAGCTGTTTTTT
TRBV10-3	NA	TRBJ1-4	TRBD1	CAISEGQVGEKLFF	TGTGCCATCAGTGAGGGACAGGTTGGGGAAAAACTGTTTTTT
TRBV5-1	NA	TRBJ2-2	TRBD2	CASSGTSGTGELFF	TGCGCCAGCAGCGGGACTAGCGGAACCGGGGAGCTGTTTTTT
TRBV29-1	NA	TRBJ2-2	TRBD1	CSVRQGGYTGELFF	TGCAGCGTTAGACAGGGGGGTTACACCGGGGAGCTGTTTTTT
TRBV5-5	many	TRBJ2-7	NA	CASRSDSYEQYF	TGTGCCAGCAGGTCCGACAGTTACGAGCAGTACTTC
TRBV12-3/TRBV12-4	NA	TRBJ2-1	TRBD2	CASSFRSGGNEQFF	TGTGCCAGCAGTTTCCGTAGCGGGGGTAATGAGCAGTTCTTC
TRBV20-1	NA	TRBJ2-2	NA	CSAQPYVTGELFF	TGCAGTGCTCAGCCCTATGTGACCGGGGAGCTGTTTTTT
TRBV6-1	once	TRBJ1-2	NA	CATSRGGDGYTF	TGTGCCACCTCAAGGGGGGGGGATGGCTACACCTTC
TRBV4-3	NA	TRBJ2-1	NA	CASSQDRRVQFF	TGCGCCAGCAGCCAAGATAGAAGGGTGCAGTTCTTC
TRBV5-1	NA	TRBJ2-2	TRBD2	CASSISGRADLDTGELFF	TGCGCCAGCAGCATTAGCGGGAGGGCCGATTTGGATACCGGGGAGCTGTTTTTT
TRBV30	few	TRBJ1-2	NA	CAWSVQARNGYTF	TGTGCCTGGAGTGTCCAGGCTAGGAATGGCTACACCTTC
TRBV10-3	NA	TRBJ2-5	NA	CAISDGPWETQYF	TGTGCCATCAGTGATGGGCCATGGGAGACCCAGTACTTC
TRBV3-1	few	TRBJ1-3	TRBD1	CASSQRQGESTIYF	TGTGCCAGCAGCCAGCGACAGGGGGAGAGCACCATATATTTT
TRBV7-2	NA	TRBJ2-1	NA	CASSRAGGGPWEQFF	TGTGCCAGCAGCCGTGCAGGGGGAGGACCCTGGGAGCAGTTCTTC
TRBV11-2	NA	TRBJ2-3	NA	CASSLIGGITTDTQYF	TGTGCCAGCAGCTTAATAGGCGGTATAACCACAGATACGCAGTATTTT
TRBV12-3/TRBV12-4	NA	TRBJ2-1	TRBD2	CASSISSGADNEQFF	TGTGCCAGTAGTATCTCTAGCGGGGCGGACAATGAGCAGTTCTTC
TRBV6-6	many	TRBJ2-7	TRBD1	CASTTANDRVSEQYF	TGTGCCAGCACCACTGCGAACGACAGGGTTAGCGAGCAGTACTTC